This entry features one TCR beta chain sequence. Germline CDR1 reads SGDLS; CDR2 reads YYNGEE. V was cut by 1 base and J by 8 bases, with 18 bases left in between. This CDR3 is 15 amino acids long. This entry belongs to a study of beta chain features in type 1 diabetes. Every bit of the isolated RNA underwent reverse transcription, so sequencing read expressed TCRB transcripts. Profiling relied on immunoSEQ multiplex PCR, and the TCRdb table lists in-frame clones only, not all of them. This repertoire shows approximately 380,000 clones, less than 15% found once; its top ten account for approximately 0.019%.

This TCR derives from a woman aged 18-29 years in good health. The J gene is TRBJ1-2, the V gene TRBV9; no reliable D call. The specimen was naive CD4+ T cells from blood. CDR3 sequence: CASSVRFAAAGGYTF. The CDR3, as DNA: TGTGCCAGCAGCGTAAGGTTCGCAGCGGCGGGGGGCTACACCTTC. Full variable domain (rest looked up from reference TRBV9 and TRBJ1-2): DSGVTQTPKHLITATGQRVTLRCSPRSGDLSVYWYQQSLDQGLQFLIQYYNGEERAKGNILERFSAQQFPDLHSELNLSSLELGDSALYFCASSVRFAAAGGYTFGSGTRLTVV.